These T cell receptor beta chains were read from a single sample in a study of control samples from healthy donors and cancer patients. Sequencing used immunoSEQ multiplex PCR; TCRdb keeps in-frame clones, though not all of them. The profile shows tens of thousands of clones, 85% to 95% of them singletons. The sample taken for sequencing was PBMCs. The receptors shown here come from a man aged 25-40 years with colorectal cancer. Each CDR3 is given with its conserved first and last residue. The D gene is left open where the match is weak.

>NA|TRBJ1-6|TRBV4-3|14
CASSQEAPNSPLHF
TGCGCCAGCAGCCAAGAGGCGCCGAATTCACCCCTCCACTTT
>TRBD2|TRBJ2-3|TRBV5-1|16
CASSLAGGGGTDTQYF
TGCGCCAGCAGCTTGGCGGGCGGGGGGGGCACAGATACGCAGTATTTT
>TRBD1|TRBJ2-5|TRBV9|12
CASSTEQGAQYF
TGTGCCAGCAGCACCGAGCAGGGGGCCCAGTACTTC
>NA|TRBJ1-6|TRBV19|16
CASSTLTGTYNSPLHF
TGTGCCAGTAGTACCCTGACAGGAACTTATAATTCACCCCTCCACTTT
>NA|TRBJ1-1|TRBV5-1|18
CASSWALGRVSENTEAFF
TGCGCCAGCAGCTGGGCCCTGGGGAGGGTCTCGGAGAACACTGAAGCTTTCTTT
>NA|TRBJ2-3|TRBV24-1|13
CATSGGFTDTQYF
TGTGCCACCAGTGGTGGTTTCACAGATACGCAGTATTTT
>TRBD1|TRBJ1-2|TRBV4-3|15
CASSQALQGDYGYTF
TGCGCCAGCAGCCAAGCGCTACAGGGGGACTATGGCTACACCTTC
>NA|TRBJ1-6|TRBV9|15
CASSSHREGNSPLHF
TGTGCCAGCAGCTCACACAGGGAGGGGAATTCACCCCTCCACTTT
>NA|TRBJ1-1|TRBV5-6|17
CASSLGGAAAWDTEAFF
TGTGCCAGCAGCTTGGGTGGGGCGGCCGCGTGGGACACTGAAGCTTTCTTT
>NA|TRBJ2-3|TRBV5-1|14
CASSPGQSTDTQYF
TGCGCCAGCAGCCCAGGACAGTCCACAGATACGCAGTATTTT
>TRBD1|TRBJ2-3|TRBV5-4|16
CASSLPGQALTDTQYF
TGTGCCAGCAGCCTCCCGGGACAGGCGCTTACGGATACGCAGTATTTT
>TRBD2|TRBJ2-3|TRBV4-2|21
CASSQDSRLAGGTFGTDTQYF
TGTGCCAGCAGCCAAGATTCGCGTCTAGCGGGGGGTACCTTCGGCACAGATACGCAGTATTTT
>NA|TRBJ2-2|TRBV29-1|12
CSVAENTGELFF
TGCAGCGTTGCAGAGAACACCGGGGAGCTGTTTTTT
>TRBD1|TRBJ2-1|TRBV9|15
CASSAGTASYNEQFF
TGTGCCAGCAGCGCCGGGACAGCCTCCTACAATGAGCAGTTCTTC
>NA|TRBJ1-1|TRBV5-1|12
CASSQTPTEAFF
TGCGCCAGCAGTCAGACTCCCACTGAAGCTTTCTTT
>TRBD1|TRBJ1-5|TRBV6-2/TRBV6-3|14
CASSSTGHNQPQHF
TGTGCCAGCAGTTCGACAGGGCACAATCAGCCCCAGCATTTT